One sample yielded the 29 T cell receptor beta chains listed below, sequenced in a study of tissue T cells after allogeneic stem cell transplantation (dated by TCRdb to between 2020 and 2023). Per the publication, the time point label means: mouse harvest day 14 after allogeneic transplant. Mouse grafts consisting of 10^7 T-cell-depleted bone marrow cells combined with 10^6 splenic CD5+ T cells were administered by tail vein injection. Library generation was performed with the immunoSEQ multiplex PCR assay. TCRdb stores this immuneACCESS table with in-frame sequences only. Part of the clones is absent; in the studies checked, under half of the shortfall reflects unresolved V genes, and no reason is known for the rest. This sample holds under 2,000 clones; approximately 52% were observed only once. The top ten constitute around 32% of the sample. The specimen sequenced was spleen. The source of these receptors is a female BALB/c mouse given C57BL/6 T cells with graft-versus-host disease after an allogeneic hematopoietic cell transplant.

Remarks on this clone: Mouse gene names apply. The read comes to an end 1 residue before the CDR3 does, leaving the germline J gene to fill in the end. The chain employs TRBV13-2 and TRBJ1-1; the D gene is possibly TRBD1 (5 bases). The V and J ends lost 5 bases and 1 base respectively, with 9 bases between them. The CDR3 covers 13 residues. From germline, CDR1 is NNHNN and CDR2 SYGAGS (reference sequence). The chain's CDR3 is CASGATVNTEVFF. The sequenced part of the CDR3 DNA is TGTGCCAGCGGGGCGACAGTAAACACAGAAGTCTTC.

With respect to this clone: Germline and genes here are mouse. The read ends 1 residue early relative to the CDR3; the germline J gene fills the gap. The genes are TRBV13-1 and TRBJ2-1, with D possibly TRBD2 on 6 matching bases. Germline V gene data show CDR1 as NSHNY and CDR2 as SYGAGN. This CDR3 has 14 amino acids. The CDR3 DNA, read in part, is TGTGCAGCAGAAGGGCCGGGGGGCTATGCTGAGCAGTTC. Translated: CAAEGPGGYAEQF. The whole CDR3 region reads CAAEGPGGYAEQFF.

This clone was found a few times. Gene and germline names: mouse. The read ends 1 residue shy of where the CDR3 ends; the end is completed using the germline J gene. The chain employs TRBV13-1 and TRBJ2-7; 9 bases map to TRBD2. After removal of 4 bases from V and 7 bases from J, the junction contained 3 bases not matched to a gene. The CDR3 has 12 residues. CDR1 NSHNY and CDR2 SYGAGN come from the germline V gene. The CDR3 reads CASSRLGDEQYF. The sequenced CDR3 bases are TGTGCCAGCAGTCGACTGGGGGACGAACAGTAC.

This clone came up a few times. The gene names given are mouse names. The CDR3 end lies 1 residue beyond the end of the read and is filled in from the germline J gene. This chain uses TRBV13-1 with TRBJ1-2; possibly TRBD1 for D (6 bases). CDR3 length: 12 amino acids. Trimming left V 7 bases short and J 3 bases short, with 10 bases between. CDR1 NSHNY and CDR2 SYGAGN come from the germline V gene. This CDR3 reads CASRGADSDYTF. The sequenced CDR3 bases are TGTGCCAGCCGGGGGGCGGACTCCGACTACACC.

Sample share makes this clone large (0.1 to 1%). Mouse names are used for the genes. The CDR3 sequence: CASSLISSYEQYF. The covered CDR3 bases are TGTGCAAGCAGCCTTATTAGCTCCTATGAACAGTAC. The chain has TRBV16 and TRBJ2-7; the D is unclear. The read is 1 residue too short to cover the CDR3 end, so that end is filled in from the germline J gene. From germline, CDR1 is SGHSA and CDR2 FRNQAP. The CDR3 is 13 residues long. V lost 5 bases and J lost 0, with 8 bases in between.

As regards this clone: Germline and genes: mouse. Read data end 1 residue before the CDR3 end; the end is taken from the germline J gene. V is TRBV19 and J is TRBJ2-3; D not certain. V was shortened by 4 bases and J by 0 bases, with 3 bases between the two germline ends. The CDR3 has 12 amino acids. Germline CDR1 is FNHDT and CDR2 is SITEND (reference sequence). The DNA read from the CDR3 is TGTGCCAGCAGTCTTAGTGCAGAAACGCTGTAT. It codes for CASSLSAETLY. From start to end, the CDR3 is CASSLSAETLYF.

This clone was seen just once. Any gene name here is a mouse gene name. The observed sequence ends 1 residue before the CDR3 terminus, with the missing tail filled in from the germline J gene. The J gene is TRBJ2-7, the V gene TRBV13-3, with 9 nucleotides matching TRBD2. J gave up 5 bases and V 1 base, and 7 bases lay outside the gene matches. Germline CDR1 NNHDY, CDR2 SYVADS. The CDR3 is made up of 15 amino acids. The CDR3 bases that were read are TGTGCCAGCAGTGATTCGGCTGGGGGGGTTGATGAACAGTAC. Protein sequence: CASSDSAGGVDEQY. The entire CDR3 protein reads CASSDSAGGVDEQYF.

As regards this clone: The genes are named according to mouse. The read halts 1 residue ahead of the CDR3 end, with the missing end drawn from the germline J gene. The chain has TRBV13-2 and TRBJ2-7, with 7 nucleotides matching TRBD2. CDR1 and CDR2 (germline): NNHNN, SYGAGS (reference sequence). Trimming took 2 bases from V and 9 from J; bases not matched to a gene: 5. This CDR3 region has 12 residues. The sequenced part of the CDR3 DNA is TGTGCCAGCGGTGAAAGGCTGGGGGTACAGTAC. Its protein is CASGERLGVQY. The whole CDR3 sequence reads CASGERLGVQYF.

Comment on this clone: Mouse names are used for the genes. The read comes to an end 1 residue before the CDR3 does, leaving the germline J gene to fill in the end. The gene calls are TRBV31 and TRBJ2-2; 8 bases match TRBD1. The CDR3 is 16 residues long. J gave up 1 base and V 1 base, and 5 bases lay outside the gene matches. Germline CDR1 reads GKSSPN; CDR2 reads SITVG. The CDR3 loop is CAWSPRGQENTGQLYF. CDR3 bases read: TGTGCCTGGAGTCCCCGGGGACAGGAAAACACCGGGCAGCTCTAC.

A word on this clone: Mouse gene names and germline throughout. The CDR3 end is not reached by the read, which stops 1 residue before it; the germline J gene fills it in. The rearrangement joins TRBV12-1 to TRBJ1-2; D is perhaps TRBD1 (5 bases). The CDR3 is 12 residues long. Trimming left V 8 bases short and J 5 bases short, with 14 bases between. CDR1 and CDR2 from the germline V gene are SGHSN and HYEKVE. CDR3 in amino acids: CATGGGRSDYTF. The covered CDR3 bases are TGTGCCACCGGGGGGGGAAGATCCGACTACACC.

In the case of this clone: A far larger clone is off by one base, so a read error is likely. Mouse germline and gene names are used. The DNA read from the CDR3 is TGTGCCGGCGGTCAGGACTGGGGGGGCTATGCTGAGCAGTTC. Amino acids: CAGGQDWGGYAEQF. The entire CDR3 protein reads CAGGQDWGGYAEQFF. V usage is TRBV13-2 and J usage is TRBJ2-1; 12 bases match TRBD2. The sequence runs out 1 residue before the end of the CDR3; the remainder is reconstructed from the germline J gene. This CDR3 region has 15 residues. The germline V gene encodes CDR1 NNHNN and CDR2 SYGAGS (reference sequence).

In the case of this clone: Mouse gene names and germline throughout. Coverage ceases 1 residue before the CDR3 finishes, and the germline J gene fills in the end. V is TRBV20 and J is TRBJ2-3, with TRBD2 matching 11 bases. The CDR3 totals 17 residues. The V gene's germline CDR1 is GFQATS and CDR2 STVNSAI. Trimming removed 0 bases from V and 1 base from J; junction bases left unmatched: 6. The sequenced CDR3 bases are TGTGGTGCTAGGGAGACTGGGGGGGGATTTGGTGCAGAAACGCTGTAT. Encoded protein: CGARETGGGFGAETLY. Given in full, the CDR3 is CGARETGGGFGAETLYF.

This clone turned up a few times. Mouse names are used for the genes. The read is 1 residue too short to cover the CDR3 end, so that end is filled in from the germline J gene. V usage is TRBV4 and J usage is TRBJ2-3, with 11 bases identical to TRBD2. This CDR3 contains 17 residues. Germline V gene data show CDR1 as LGHDT and CDR2 as YNNKQL (reference sequence). Trimming took 3 bases from V and 0 from J; bases not matched to a gene: 5. The DNA read from the CDR3 is TGTGCCAGCAGCTATCCCGGGACTGGGGGTAGTGCAGAAACGCTGTAT. Translating gives CASSYPGTGGSAETLY. The whole CDR3 is CASSYPGTGGSAETLYF.

This clone was recorded a few times. Germline and genes: mouse. The read stops 1 residue short of the end of the CDR3; the missing end is completed from the germline J gene. J is TRBJ2-4 and V is TRBV13-3; D remains ambiguous. This CDR3 has 13 residues. In germline, CDR1 is NNHDY, CDR2 SYVADS. V was cut by 2 bases and J by 0 bases, with 4 bases left in between. The sequenced CDR3 bases are TGTGCCAGCAGTGAACAGAGTCAAAACACCTTGTAC. Protein sequence: CASSEQSQNTLY. The CDR3 reads in full as CASSEQSQNTLYF.

Comment on this clone: Mouse germline and gene names are used. The CDR3 extends 1 residue past the end of the read, so its final part is completed from the germline J gene. V is TRBV12-1 and J is TRBJ1-3; D may be TRBD1 (5 bases). Trimming pared 4 bases from V and 0 bases from J, leaving 12 bases between. This CDR3 has 15 amino acids. Germline CDR1 and CDR2: SGHSN and HYEKVE. Partial CDR3 DNA: TGTGCCAGCTCACGCGGGACTCCTTCTGGAAATACGCTCTAT. This sequence encodes CASSRGTPSGNTLY. From start to end, the CDR3 is CASSRGTPSGNTLYF.

As regards this clone: Gene names are the mouse ones. The read ends 1 residue early relative to the CDR3; the germline J gene fills the gap. This rearrangement joins TRBV4 to TRBJ2-4, with D uncertain. Per germline, CDR1 LGHDT and CDR2 YNNKQL (reference sequence). V was clipped by 4 bases and J by 1 base, with 3 bases between them. The CDR3 contains 12 residues. The covered CDR3 bases are TGTGCCAGCAGCTTCCGTCAAAACACCTTGTAC. Translating it yields CASSFRQNTLY. The entire CDR3 protein reads CASSFRQNTLYF.

A note on this clone: Gene names are the mouse ones. The read ends 1 residue before the CDR3 terminus; that terminus is restored from the germline J gene. V usage is TRBV2 and J usage is TRBJ2-7, with 11 bases identical to TRBD2. This CDR3 region has 15 residues. Unmatched junction bases numbered 2, after V lost 0 bases and J lost 4 bases. The germline V gene has CDR1 LGHNA and CDR2 YSYQKL. The sequenced part of the CDR3 DNA is TGTGCCAGCAGCCAAGAATGGGACTGGGGGTATGAACAGTAC. Translating it yields CASSQEWDWGYEQY. The entire CDR3 sequence reads CASSQEWDWGYEQYF.

Note on this clone: The gene names given are mouse names. The CDR3 end is not reached by the read, which stops 1 residue before it; the germline J gene fills it in. This rearrangement joins TRBV5 to TRBJ2-5, with 8 bases aligning to TRBD1. The trim removed 1 base at V and 3 bases at J, leaving 6 bases unmatched. CDR1 is LGHNA, CDR2 YNLKQL, per germline (reference sequence). The CDR3 is 16 amino acids. The CDR3 is CASSQASGTGQDTQYF. The part of the CDR3 DNA that was read is TGTGCCAGCAGCCAAGCCTCCGGGACAGGTCAAGACACCCAGTAC.

As for this clone: Genes and germline come from the mouse. The sequenced fragment ends 1 residue before the CDR3 boundary, so the rest is inferred from the germline J gene. The chain joins TRBV13-1 to TRBJ2-2, with D possibly being TRBD1 (5 bases). V was clipped by 0 bases and J by 4 bases, with 10 bases between them. Looked up from germline, CDR1 is NSHNY and CDR2 is SYGAGN. The CDR3 extends over 15 amino acids. The part of the CDR3 DNA that was read is TGTGCCAGCAGTGATGCAGACAGTGGCACCGGGCAGCTCTAC. Protein product: CASSDADSGTGQLY. The full CDR3 reads CASSDADSGTGQLYF.

The sample holds a few counts of this clone. All gene names here are mouse names. The sequence runs out 1 residue before the end of the CDR3; the remainder is reconstructed from the germline J gene. The genes are TRBV12-2 and TRBJ2-1; 10 positions match TRBD2. CDR1 and CDR2 from the germline V gene are SGHLS and HYDKME. V gave up 1 base and J gave up 4 bases; unmatched junction bases: 6. CDR3 length: 16 amino acids. The sequenced part of the CDR3 DNA is TGTGCCAGCTCTCTACCGGGACTGGGGTTTTATGCTGAGCAGTTC. Translated: CASSLPGLGFYAEQF. Given in full, the CDR3 is CASSLPGLGFYAEQFF.

This clone is labeled large. Any gene name here is a mouse gene name. The CDR3 extends 1 residue past the end of the read, so its final part is completed from the germline J gene. V gene TRBV5 combines with J gene TRBJ2-3; 12 bases are a match to TRBD2. Germline CDR1 and CDR2: LGHNA and YNLKQL (reference sequence). The CDR3 is 17 amino acids. V lost 2 bases and J lost 0; bases outside the gene matches: 3. The DNA read from the CDR3 is TGTGCCAGCAGCCAAATCGGGACTGGGGGGAGTGCAGAAACGCTGTAT. The encoded protein is CASSQIGTGGSAETLY. The full CDR3 protein is CASSQIGTGGSAETLYF.

This clone was observed a handful of times. The germline and genes are mouse ones. From the germline J gene comes the end of the CDR3, since the read stops 1 residue before it. The chain joins TRBV2 to TRBJ2-7; D might be TRBD2 (6 bases). Trimming left V 0 bases short and J 4 bases short, with 10 bases between. Germline V CDR1 and CDR2: LGHNA, YSYQKL. CDR3 length equals 14 residues. CDR3 residues: CASSQDLGTYEQYF. CDR3 DNA (partial): TGTGCCAGCAGCCAAGATCTGGGGACTTATGAACAGTAC.

With respect to this clone: With only one base between it and a far larger clone, this is likely a read error. Here the gene names and germline are mouse. The read terminates 1 residue ahead of where the CDR3 ends, so the germline J gene completes it. The chain carries TRBV13-2 and TRBJ2-1; 9 nucleotides match TRBD2. Germline V gives CDR1 NNHNN, CDR2 SYGAGS (reference sequence). After removal of 2 bases from V and 5 bases from J, the junction contained 2 bases not matched to a gene. The CDR3 has 14 amino acids. The CDR3 spells CASGDWGGNAEQFF. The sequenced part of the CDR3 DNA is TGTGCCAGCGGTGACTGGGGGGGGAATGCTGAGCAGTTC.

This clone was seen a few times. Germline and genes: mouse. The read gets to within 1 residue of the CDR3 end, and the germline J gene fills in the rest. J is TRBJ2-5 and V is TRBV20; 7 positions agree with TRBD2. In germline, CDR1 is GFQATS, CDR2 STVNSAI. The CDR3 has 15 amino acids. V gave up 0 bases and J gave up 3 bases; unmatched junction bases: 6. The CDR3 bases that were read are TGTGGTGCTAGGGACTGGGGGTTTGGGCAAGACACCCAGTAC. Translating it yields CGARDWGFGQDTQY. The whole CDR3 protein reads CGARDWGFGQDTQYF. Together with reference TRBV20 and TRBJ2-5, the CDR3 gives the full variable domain: GALVYQYPRRTICKSGTSMRMECQAVGFQATSVAWYRQSPQKTFELIALSTVNSAIKYEQNFTQEKFPISHPNLSFSSMTVLNAYLEDRGLYLCGARDWGFGQDTQYFGPGTRLLVL.

For this clone: Mouse names are used for the genes. The CDR3 end falls 1 residue outside the read, so it is completed with the germline J gene. At the DNA level, this CDR3 is encoded by other sequences in the same sample as well. The genes are TRBV16 and TRBJ1-1; 7 positions agree with TRBD1. Germline loops: CDR1 SGHSA, CDR2 FRNQAP. V trimming: 1 base; J trimming: 2 bases; junction bases outside the gene matches: 1. The CDR3 is 14 residues long. The part of the CDR3 DNA that was read is TGTGCAAGCAGCTTAGGAGGGGGCAACACAGAAGTCTTC. As protein: CASSLGGGNTEVF. The CDR3 in full is CASSLGGGNTEVFF.

A word on this clone: Gene names are mouse gene names. The read comes to an end 1 residue before the CDR3 does, leaving the germline J gene to fill in the end. The chain carries TRBV26 and TRBJ1-2; D unclear. The V gene's germline CDR1 is KGHPV and CDR2 FQNQEV (reference sequence). V was pared by 4 bases and J by 1 base, with 7 bases between. The CDR3 has 13 residues. The part of the CDR3 DNA that was read is TGTGCCAGCAGTCCAGGCATAAACTCCGACTACACC. Translating it yields CASSPGINSDYT. The entire CDR3 is CASSPGINSDYTF.

Turning to this clone: Gene names are mouse gene names. The sequenced fragment ends 1 residue before the CDR3 boundary, so the rest is inferred from the germline J gene. The chain recombines TRBV13-3 with TRBJ1-2; perhaps TRBD1 as D (5 bases). Trimming shortened V by 1 base and J by 0 bases, and 7 bases separated the two germline ends. The CDR3 totals 14 residues. Germline loops: CDR1 NNHDY, CDR2 SYVADS. The CDR3 DNA, read in part, is TGTGCCAGCAGTGATTTCAGGGCAAACTCCGACTACACC. The encoded protein is CASSDFRANSDYT. The full CDR3 protein reads CASSDFRANSDYTF.

This clone is large (0.1 to 1%) within its sample. The genes and germline here are from mouse. Coverage ceases 1 residue before the CDR3 finishes, and the germline J gene fills in the end. The chain combines TRBV31 with TRBJ2-1; 10 bases map to TRBD2. The germline V gene has CDR1 GKSSPN and CDR2 SITVG. The CDR3 contains 15 residues. V shed 0 bases and J 6 bases; nucleotides not matched to a gene: 5. CDR3 DNA, as far as it was read: TGTGCCTGGAGTCTACGGCTGGGGGGGCTTGCTGAGCAGTTC. This translates into CAWSLRLGGLAEQF. The full CDR3 sequence reads CAWSLRLGGLAEQFF. Full variable domain (rest looked up from reference TRBV31 and TRBJ2-1): AQTIHQWPVAEIKAVGSPLSLGCTIKGKSSPNLYWYWQATGGTLQQLFYSITVGQVESVVQLNLSASRPKDDQFILSTEKLLLSHSGFYLCAWSLRLGGLAEQFFGPGTRLTVL.

For this clone: Genes and germline come from the mouse. The read terminates 1 residue ahead of where the CDR3 ends, so the germline J gene completes it. The chain is built from TRBV12-2 and TRBJ1-3; 7 bases map to TRBD1. With 0 bases clipped from V and 0 bases from J, the junction kept 4 bases outside the gene matches. Germline V gene data show CDR1 as SGHLS and CDR2 as HYDKME. The CDR3 has 16 residues. The covered CDR3 bases are TGTGCCAGCTCTCTCACAGGGGCCTATTCTGGAAATACGCTCTAT. This encodes CASSLTGAYSGNTLY. The complete CDR3 reads CASSLTGAYSGNTLYF.